This T cell receptor (gamma chain) originates from a study of gamma-delta T cells after stem cell transplantation. Details on this clone: This sample includes further DNA sequences coding for the same CDR3.

V shed 1 base, J shed 1 base, and the junction held 1 base outside the gene matches. This CDR3 has 13 residues. Per the germline V gene, CDR1 is VINAFY and CDR2 is YDVSNSKD. TCRdb fed the RT-PCR reads into CATT to redo clone calling. In the table there are several thousand gamma-chain clones, 15% to 25% of which are singletons. The clonotype comes from a human donor. It is not recorded whose cells these are; they may come from a transplant donor. Sequenced sample: gamma-delta T cells. The gene calls are TRGV5 and TRGJ1 or TRGJ2. In DNA, the CDR3 is TGTGCCACCTGGGACAGAAATTATTATAAGAAACTCTTT. Translating gives CATWDRNYYKKLF.